The next 27 T cell receptor beta chains were all read from a single sample in a study of CD8+CD57+ T cells in acquired aplastic anemia. Both TCR beta VDJ combination and CDR3 sequence profiling were carried out. Genomic DNA was the template for this profiling. One entry per CDR3 protein, called by TCRdb with MiXCR from the reads. The top ten clones hold approximately 3% of a sample with 150,000 to 200,000 distinct CDR3 sequences, more than 45% of them seen once. Individuals selected for sequencing had exhibited CD8+CD57+ cell expansion on flow cytometry. Sequenced material: sorted CD4+, CD8+, or CD8+CD57+ T cells (not recorded which) from PBMCs. These receptors originate from a human donor with aplastic anemia.

This rearrangement joins TRBV24-1 to TRBJ2-1; 9 bases line up with TRBD2. CDR3 length: 12 amino acids. After removal of 9 bases from V and 9 bases from J, the junction contained 5 bases not matched to a gene. CDR1 is KGHDR and CDR2 is SFDVKD in the germline V gene. The CDR3 DNA is TGTGCCACCCAGGGACTAGCAATTGAGCAGTTCTTC. Translation gives CATQGLAIEQFF.

This clonotype was detected ten times or more. This rearrangement joins TRBV10-3 to TRBJ1-6, with TRBD1 matching 9 bases. The CDR3 is 17 amino acids. The germline CDR1 and CDR2 sequences are ENHRY and SYGVKD. The trim removed 0 bases at V and 6 bases at J, leaving 6 bases unmatched. CDR3 coding DNA: TGTGCCATCAGTGAGTCGATACCGGGACAGGGTAATTCACCCCTCCACTTT. Protein: CAISESIPGQGNSPLHF.

The rearrangement joins TRBV10-3 to TRBJ2-1; tentatively, D is TRBD2 (7 bases). CDR1 is ENHRY and CDR2 is SYGVKD in the germline V gene. This CDR3 is built from 14 residues. V was trimmed by 7 bases and J by 8 bases, leaving 18 bases between them. CDR3 in amino acids: CAITQGREHYEQFF. In DNA, the CDR3 is TGTGCCATCACCCAGGGGAGGGAACACTATGAGCAGTTCTTC.

The V gene is TRBV25-1, the J gene TRBJ1-1, with D perhaps matching TRBD1 (5 bases). Germline lookup yields CDR1 MGHDK and CDR2 SYGVNS. The CDR3 covers 14 residues. Between the trimmed V and J ends, which lost 6 bases and 3 bases, there was a span of 14 bases. As DNA, the CDR3 is TGTGCCAGCAGCCCAAAATGGGGGGACACTGAAGCTTTCTTT. Protein: CASSPKWGDTEAFF.

The chain combines TRBV7-3 with TRBJ2-1, with 11 bases fitting TRBD2. V was pared by 5 bases and J by 8 bases, with 11 bases of the junction left unmatched. The CDR3 extends over 16 amino acids. Looked up from germline, CDR1 is SGHTA and CDR2 is FQGTGA. CDR3 DNA sequence: TGTGCCAGCAGCCGGTTCTTAGCGGGAGGGTTCGATGAGCAGTTCTTC. Translating it yields CASSRFLAGGFDEQFF.

This clonotype was counted ten times or more. This chain links TRBV2 with TRBJ2-5, with D perhaps TRBD1 (5 bases). CDR3 length equals 12 residues. Germline CDR1 and CDR2: SNHLY and FYNNEI. Trimming removed 8 bases at V and 5 bases at J, with 12 bases between. The CDR3 is CASQQGGETQYF. The CDR3 DNA sequence: TGTGCCAGCCAGCAGGGTGGCGAGACCCAGTACTTC.

This chain uses TRBV20-1 with TRBJ1-1; D remains unclear. With 3 bases removed from V and 0 bases from J, the gap between germline ends came to 11 bases. Germline CDR1 DFQATT, CDR2 SNEGSKA (reference sequence). This CDR3 is 14 amino acids long. CDR3 in amino acids: CSASFRLMNTEAFF. The CDR3 bases are TGCAGTGCTAGCTTTAGGCTCATGAACACTGAAGCTTTCTTT.

With respect to this clonotype: The junction departs from the called germline gene at one end, perhaps through a read error. The rearrangement joins TRBV3-1 to TRBJ2-1; D not resolved. Germline V gene sequence: CDR1 LGHDT, CDR2 YNNKEL (reference sequence). This CDR3 comprises 12 residues. CDR3 protein: CASSQVINGQFF. The CDR3 DNA is TGTGCCAGCAGCCAAGTAATCAATGGGCAGTTCTTC.

V is TRBV29-1 and J is TRBJ2-5, with D unresolved. Trimming left V 3 bases short and J 4 bases short, with 9 bases between. Germline CDR1 is SQVTM and CDR2 is ANQGSEA. This CDR3 comprises 12 residues. Here the CDR3 reads CSVDRLTETQYF. CDR3 DNA: TGCAGCGTTGATAGGTTAACAGAGACCCAGTACTTC. The full variable domain, its missing parts supplied by reference TRBV29-1 and TRBJ2-5, is SAVISQKPSRDICQRGTSLTIQCQVDSQVTMMFWYRQQPGQSLTLIATANQGSEATYESGFVIDKFPISRPNLTFSTLTVSNMSPEDSSIYLCSVDRLTETQYFGPGTRLLVL.

This clonotype was picked up one time. This chain links TRBV19 with TRBJ1-1; TRBD1 matches 9 bases. This CDR3 has 18 amino acids. From germline, CDR1 is LNHDA and CDR2 SQIVND (reference sequence). Trimming cost V 4 bases and J 2 bases; bases outside gene matches: 14. The CDR3 here is CASSTRPGQGIGNTEAFF. The CDR3 region has the DNA TGTGCCAGTAGTACCCGACCGGGACAGGGAATTGGAAACACTGAAGCTTTCTTT.

This chain links TRBV20-1 with TRBJ1-2, with D perhaps TRBD1 (5 bases). V lost 3 bases and J lost 4, with 12 bases in between. Germline V lookup: CDR1 DFQATT, CDR2 SNEGSKA (reference sequence). The CDR3 totals 13 residues. The CDR3 reads CSASLGTIYGYTF. CDR3 DNA sequence: TGCAGTGCTAGTCTGGGGACCATCTATGGCTACACCTTC.

V gene TRBV29-1 combines with J gene TRBJ2-5; D unclear. Germline loops: CDR1 SQVTM, CDR2 ANQGSEA. Deletions cut 4 bases from V and 1 base from J, with 13 bases between. The CDR3 is 14 amino acids. CDR3 nucleotide sequence: TGCAGCGTTGGTGCAAGGGCCCTCCAAGAGACCCAGTACTTC. The encoded protein is CSVGARALQETQYF.

This clonotype was counted many times. The chain has TRBV14 and TRBJ2-5, with 9 bases that match TRBD1. Per the germline V gene, CDR1 is SGHDN and CDR2 is FVKESK. The CDR3 covers 15 residues. V was clipped by 4 bases and J by 5 bases; unmatched bases: 8. CDR3 amino acids: CASSRYGQGLETQYF. The CDR3 bases are TGTGCCAGCAGCCGGTACGGACAGGGGCTGGAGACCCAGTACTTC.

Notes on this clonotype: The missing conserved phenylalanine or tryptophan at the end of this CDR3 makes a read error likely. The J gene is TRBJ1-1, the V gene TRBV19; D is uncertain. Germline V gives CDR1 LNHDA, CDR2 SQIVND (reference sequence). The V and J ends lost 5 bases and 1 base respectively, with 11 bases between them. The CDR3 is made up of 14 amino acids. In nucleotides, the CDR3 is TGTGCCAGTAGTCCCGACGGTACGAACACTGAAGCTTTCCTT. Translating it yields CASSPDGTNTEAFL.

V is TRBV5-4 and J is TRBJ1-1; 10 nucleotides align to TRBD1. Germline assignment: CDR1 SGHNT and CDR2 YYREEE (reference sequence). J gave up 1 base and V 3 bases, and 6 bases lay outside the gene matches. The CDR3 loop spans 16 amino acids. The CDR3 nucleotides are TGTGCCAGCAGCTGGGGGACAGGGGTGCCGAACACTGAAGCTTTCTTT. It translates to CASSWGTGVPNTEAFF. Variable domain in full (rest from reference TRBV5-4 and TRBJ1-1): ETGVTQSPTHLIKTRGQQVTLRCSSQSGHNTVSWYQQALGQGPQFIFQYYREEENGRGNFPPRFSGLQFPNYSSELNVNALELDDSALYLCASSWGTGVPNTEAFFGQGTRLTVV.

This clonotype was seen a few times. The chain uses TRBV15 and TRBJ2-1, with 9 bases identical to TRBD2. The V gene's germline CDR1 is LNHNV and CDR2 YYDKDF (reference sequence). After removal of 0 bases from V and 5 bases from J, the junction contained 5 bases not matched to a gene. CDR3 size: 16 residues. The DNA for the CDR3 is TGTGCCACCAGCAGAGATACGTCTAGCGGGAACAATGAGCAGTTCTTC. Its protein is CATSRDTSSGNNEQFF.

J is TRBJ2-5 and V is TRBV5-6, with D perhaps matching TRBD2 (5 bases). Germline V gene lookup returns CDR1 SGHDT and CDR2 YYEEEE. CDR3 size: 14 residues. The germline V and J ends were trimmed by 3 bases and 6 bases, with 15 bases remaining between them. CDR3 loop: CASSSRETKQTQYF. The DNA of the CDR3 is TGTGCCAGCAGCTCCCGAGAGACTAAACAGACCCAGTACTTC. The full variable domain, in which reference TRBV5-6 and TRBJ2-5 provide the parts outside the CDR3, is DAGVTQSPTHLIKTRGQQVTLRCSPKSGHDTVSWYQQALGQGPQFIFQYYEEEERQRGNFPDRFSGHQFPNYSSELNVNALLLGDSALYLCASSSRETKQTQYFGPGTRLLVL.

J is TRBJ1-4 and V is TRBV5-1, with D possibly matching TRBD1 (5 bases). Germline V gene sequence: CDR1 SGHRS, CDR2 YFSETQ. Trimming shortened V by 1 base and J by 8 bases, and 15 bases separated the two germline ends. This CDR3 is built from 15 residues. The CDR3 here is CASSLKAGGGEKLFF. As DNA, the CDR3 is TGCGCCAGCAGCTTGAAAGCGGGGGGTGGCGAAAAACTGTTTTTT. Drawing the rest from reference TRBV5-1 and TRBJ1-4, the complete variable domain is KAGVTQTPRYLIKTRGQQVTLSCSPISGHRSVSWYQQTPGQGLQFLFEYFSETQRNKGNFPGRFSGRQFSNSRSEMNVSTLELGDSALYLCASSLKAGGGEKLFFGSGTQLSVL.

V is TRBV7-9 and J is TRBJ1-5; D unresolved. The CDR3 is 12 residues long. V lost 5 bases, J lost 6 bases, and 8 bases lay in between. Germline lookup yields CDR1 SEHNR and CDR2 FQNEAQ (reference sequence). The CDR3 DNA reads TGTGCCAGCAGCCTAGAAAGTCAGCCCCAGCATTTT. Amino acids: CASSLESQPQHF. Filled out from reference TRBV7-9 and TRBJ1-5, the complete variable domain reads DTGVSQNPRHKITKRGQNVTFRCDPISEHNRLYWYRQTLGQGPEFLTYFQNEAQLEKSRLLSDRFSAERPKGSFSTLEIQRTEQGDSAMYLCASSLESQPQHFGDGTRLSIL.

This clonotype was counted ten times or more. The V and J genes are TRBV19 and TRBJ1-5, with TRBD1 matching over 7 bases. J gave up 5 bases and V 2 bases, and 0 bases lay outside the gene matches. Germline V gives CDR1 LNHDA, CDR2 SQIVND (reference sequence). The CDR3 has 13 amino acids. The CDR3 region is CASSITGDQPQHF. The CDR3 region has the DNA TGTGCCAGTAGTATAACAGGGGATCAGCCCCAGCATTTT. The full variable domain, in which reference TRBV19 and TRBJ1-5 provide the parts outside the CDR3, is DGGITQSPKYLFRKEGQNVTLSCEQNLNHDAMYWYRQDPGQGLRLIYYSQIVNDFQKGDIAEGYSVSREKKESFPLTVTSAQKNPTAFYLCASSITGDQPQHFGDGTRLSIL.

V and J are TRBV5-5 and TRBJ2-7, with a tentative D call TRBD1 (7 bases). CDR1 SGHKS and CDR2 YYEKEE come from the germline V gene (reference sequence). V shed 2 bases and J shed 5 bases, with 17 bases lying between them. The CDR3 extends over 15 amino acids. For the CDR3, the DNA is TGTGCCAGCAGCTTTAGGAGGGGGCAATTCGACGAGCAGTACTTC. This translates into CASSFRRGQFDEQYF.

Ten or more counts support this clonotype. The CDR3 sequence: CASSAGGGGGSPLHF. As DNA, the CDR3 is TGTGCCAGCAGCGCGGGAGGGGGTGGGGGATCACCCCTCCACTTT. This chain uses TRBV9 with TRBJ1-6; D is perhaps TRBD1 (6 bases). The CDR3 length is 15 residues. V dropped 3 bases and J dropped 10 bases, with 17 bases sitting between them. Germline V gene data show CDR1 as SGDLS and CDR2 as YYNGEE.

The chain employs TRBV30 and TRBJ2-7, with D perhaps matching TRBD1 (5 bases). Looked up from germline, CDR1 is GTSNPN and CDR2 is SVGIG (reference sequence). The ends were cut back, 4 bases at V and 7 bases at J, with 17 bases in the middle. This CDR3 is 13 amino acids long. CDR3 region: CAWNLQGAGEQYF. As DNA, the CDR3 is TGTGCCTGGAACCTTCAGGGTGCAGGGGAGCAGTACTTC.

In its sample, this clonotype was seen a few times. J is TRBJ1-3 and V is TRBV10-3; D gene unclear. This CDR3 comprises 12 residues. The germline V and J ends were trimmed by 2 bases and 5 bases, with 4 bases remaining between them. Per the germline V gene, CDR1 is ENHRY and CDR2 is SYGVKD. CDR3 loop: CAISEDRNTIYF. The CDR3, as DNA: TGTGCCATCAGTGAGGATCGAAACACCATATATTTT.

The gene calls are TRBV7-8 and TRBJ2-2, with TRBD2 matching 11 bases. The CDR3 loop spans 15 amino acids. Germline trimming cut 5 bases from V and 8 bases from J; bases unmatched to any gene: 7. Germline CDR1 and CDR2: SGHVS and FQNEAQ. CDR3 DNA: TGTGCCAGCAGCGAAGTCCCTAGCGGGAGGGGGGAGCTGTTTTTT. The encoded protein is CASSEVPSGRGELFF.

Only a few counts were recorded for this clonotype. The J gene is TRBJ2-7, the V gene TRBV7-9; D not certain. The germline CDR1 and CDR2 sequences are SEHNR and FQNEAQ (reference sequence). This CDR3 has 13 residues. V lost 3 bases to trimming and J lost 4 bases, with 10 bases between them. Written as DNA, the CDR3 is TGTGCCAGCAGCTTTAGTGAGGCATACGAGCAGTACTTC. It yields the protein CASSFSEAYEQYF. Looking up the rest from reference TRBV7-9 and TRBJ2-7 gives the full variable domain: DTGVSQNPRHKITKRGQNVTFRCDPISEHNRLYWYRQTLGQGPEFLTYFQNEAQLEKSRLLSDRFSAERPKGSFSTLEIQRTEQGDSAMYLCASSFSEAYEQYFGPGTRLTVT.

This clonotype was counted at least ten times. This chain joins TRBV7-2 and TRBJ1-4; a possible D gene is TRBD1 (5 bases). V shed 5 bases and J shed 6 bases, with 16 bases lying between them. The CDR3 spans 15 residues. Germline-derived CDR1 and CDR2 are SGHTA and FQGNSA. The DNA of the CDR3 is TGTGCCAGCAGCCCCACCGGGACGGCCTATGAAAAACTGTTTTTT. This gives the protein CASSPTGTAYEKLFF.